The clone carrying this T cell receptor beta chain was seen a handful of times. Its antigen is unidentified. The data belong to a study of T cell repertoires in cytomegalovirus infection. General study results and limits: HLA-C-restricted CMV-specific TCR beta clonotypes were dominant in the ex vivo response.

Each CDR3 protein gets one entry after TCRdb re-called the reads with MiXCR. This repertoire shows around 450,000 distinct CDR3 sequences, roughly 30% found once; its top ten account for roughly 13%. Trimming took 4 bases from V and 4 from J; bases not matched to a gene: 2. The length of the CDR3 is 14 residues. Looked up from germline, CDR1 is MGHRA and CDR2 is YSYEKL. This chain uses TRBV4-1 with TRBJ2-3; 10 bases line up with TRBD2. The receptor was isolated from a human donor in good health (CMV status not recorded). Some clones in this sample may be carry-over from other donors' samples. Sequencing was carried out using PBMCs. DNA for the CDR3: TGCGCCAGCAGCCCAGCGGGGGGGCCAGATACGCAGTATTTT. It yields the protein CASSPAGGPDTQYF.